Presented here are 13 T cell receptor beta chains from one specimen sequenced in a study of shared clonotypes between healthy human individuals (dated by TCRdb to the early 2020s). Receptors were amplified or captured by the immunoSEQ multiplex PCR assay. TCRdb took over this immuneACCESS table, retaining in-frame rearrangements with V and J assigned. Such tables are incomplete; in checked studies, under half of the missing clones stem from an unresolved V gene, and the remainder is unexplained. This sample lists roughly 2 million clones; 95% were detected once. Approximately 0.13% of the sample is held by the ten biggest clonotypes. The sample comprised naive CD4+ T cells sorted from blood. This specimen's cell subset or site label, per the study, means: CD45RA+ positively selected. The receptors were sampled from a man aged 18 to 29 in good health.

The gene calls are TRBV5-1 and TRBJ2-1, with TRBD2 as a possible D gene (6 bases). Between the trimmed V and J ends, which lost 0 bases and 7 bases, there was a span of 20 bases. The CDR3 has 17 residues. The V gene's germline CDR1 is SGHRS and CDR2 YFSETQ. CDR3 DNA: TGCGCCAGCAGCTTGGCCAGTCTCGCACCCGGAGGGAATGAGCAGTTCTTC. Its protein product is CASSLASLAPGGNEQFF. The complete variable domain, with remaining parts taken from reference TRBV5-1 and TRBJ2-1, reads KAGVTQTPRYLIKTRGQQVTLSCSPISGHRSVSWYQQTPGQGLQFLFEYFSETQRNKGNFPGRFSGRQFSNSRSEMNVSTLELGDSALYLCASSLASLAPGGNEQFFGPGTRLTVL.

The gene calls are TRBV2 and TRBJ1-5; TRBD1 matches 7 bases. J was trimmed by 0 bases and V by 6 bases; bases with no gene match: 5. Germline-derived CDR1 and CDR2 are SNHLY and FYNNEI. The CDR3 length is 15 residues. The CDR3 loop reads CASRGTDNSNQPQHF. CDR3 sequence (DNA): TGTGCCAGCAGGGGGACAGACAATAGCAATCAGCCCCAGCATTTT.

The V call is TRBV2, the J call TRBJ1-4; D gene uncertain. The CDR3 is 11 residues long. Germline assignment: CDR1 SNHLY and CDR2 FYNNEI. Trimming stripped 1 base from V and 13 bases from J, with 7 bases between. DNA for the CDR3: TGTGCCAGCAGTGAAGTGGGCTCACTGTTTTTT. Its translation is CASSEVGSLFF.

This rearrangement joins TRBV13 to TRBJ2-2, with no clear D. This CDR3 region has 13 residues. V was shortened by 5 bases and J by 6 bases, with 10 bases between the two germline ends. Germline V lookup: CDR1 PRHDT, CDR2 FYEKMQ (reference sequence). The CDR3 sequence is CASSRPLAGELFF. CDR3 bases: TGTGCCAGCAGCCGTCCCCTTGCCGGGGAGCTGTTTTTT.

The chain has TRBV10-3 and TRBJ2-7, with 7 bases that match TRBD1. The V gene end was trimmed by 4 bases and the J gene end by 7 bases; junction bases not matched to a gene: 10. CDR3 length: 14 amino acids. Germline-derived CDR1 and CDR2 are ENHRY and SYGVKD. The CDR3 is CAISGPGQTGEQYF. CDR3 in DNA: TGTGCCATCAGTGGACCGGGACAGACGGGTGAGCAGTACTTC.

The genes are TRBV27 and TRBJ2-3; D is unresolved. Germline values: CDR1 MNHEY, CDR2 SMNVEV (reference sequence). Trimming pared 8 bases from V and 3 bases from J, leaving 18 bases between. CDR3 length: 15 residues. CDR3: CASGPRERGTDTQYF. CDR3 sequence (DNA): TGTGCCAGCGGCCCCCGCGAGCGAGGAACAGATACGCAGTATTTT.

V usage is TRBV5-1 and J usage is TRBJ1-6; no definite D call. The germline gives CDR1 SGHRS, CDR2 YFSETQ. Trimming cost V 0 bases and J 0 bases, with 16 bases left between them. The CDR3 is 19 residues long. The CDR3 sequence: CASSLVPYTSSSYNSPLHF. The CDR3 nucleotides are TGCGCCAGCAGCTTGGTCCCCTATACCTCAAGCTCCTATAATTCACCCCTCCACTTT.

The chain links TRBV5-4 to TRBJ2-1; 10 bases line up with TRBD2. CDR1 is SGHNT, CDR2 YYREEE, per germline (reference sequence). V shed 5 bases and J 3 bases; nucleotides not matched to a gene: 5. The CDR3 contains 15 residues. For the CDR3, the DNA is TGTGCCAGCAGGGCGTCTAGCGGGGGCTACAATGAGCAGTTCTTC. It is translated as CASRASSGGYNEQFF.

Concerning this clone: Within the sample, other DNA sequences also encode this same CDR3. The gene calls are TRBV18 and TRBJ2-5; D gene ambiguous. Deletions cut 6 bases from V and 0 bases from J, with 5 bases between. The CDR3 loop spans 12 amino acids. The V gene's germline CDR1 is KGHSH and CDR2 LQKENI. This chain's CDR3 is CASSRYQETQYF. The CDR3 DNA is TGTGCCAGCTCTCGTTACCAAGAGACCCAGTACTTC.

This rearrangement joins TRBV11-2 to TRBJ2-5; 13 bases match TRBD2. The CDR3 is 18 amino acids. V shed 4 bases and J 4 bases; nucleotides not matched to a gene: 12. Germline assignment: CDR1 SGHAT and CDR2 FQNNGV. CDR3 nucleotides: TGTGCCAGCAGCTCGGGACTAGCGGGATACCCTCCGTCAGAGACCCAGTACTTC. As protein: CASSSGLAGYPPSETQYF.

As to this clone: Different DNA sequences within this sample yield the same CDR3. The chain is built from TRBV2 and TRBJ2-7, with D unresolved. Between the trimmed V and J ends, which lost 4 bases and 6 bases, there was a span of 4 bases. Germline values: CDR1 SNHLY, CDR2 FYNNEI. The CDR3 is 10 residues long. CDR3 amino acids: CASSVGEQYF. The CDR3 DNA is TGTGCCAGCAGTGTAGGCGAGCAGTACTTC.

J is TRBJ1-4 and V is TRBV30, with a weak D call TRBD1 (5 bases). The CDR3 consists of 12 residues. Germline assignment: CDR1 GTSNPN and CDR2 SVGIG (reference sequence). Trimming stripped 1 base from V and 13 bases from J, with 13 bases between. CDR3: CAWSERRGRLFF. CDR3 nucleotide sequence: TGTGCCTGGAGTGAGCGGAGGGGAAGACTGTTTTTT.

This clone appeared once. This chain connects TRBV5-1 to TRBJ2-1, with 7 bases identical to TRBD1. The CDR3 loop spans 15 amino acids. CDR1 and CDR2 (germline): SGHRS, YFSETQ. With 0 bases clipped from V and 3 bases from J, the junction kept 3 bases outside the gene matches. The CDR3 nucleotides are TGCGCCAGCAGCTTGGTGAGGACAGGCTACAATGAGCAGTTCTTC. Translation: CASSLVRTGYNEQFF. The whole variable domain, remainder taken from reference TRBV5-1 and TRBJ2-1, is KAGVTQTPRYLIKTRGQQVTLSCSPISGHRSVSWYQQTPGQGLQFLFEYFSETQRNKGNFPGRFSGRQFSNSRSEMNVSTLELGDSALYLCASSLVRTGYNEQFFGPGTRLTVL.